A single sample is the source of the 29 T cell receptor beta chains below, sequenced in a study of CD8+ T cells in alopecia areata. Peripheral blood and lesional scalp punch biopsies came from alopecia areata patients. Investigators isolated RNA and reverse transcribed it into cDNA to act as the sequencing template. Only in-frame clones appear in the TCRdb table, and some are missing; sequencing was by immunoSEQ multiplex PCR. The data hold some 5,500 clones, with under 80% observed a single time. Sequences were derived from skin, sampled at week 0. These receptors were taken from a human donor with alopecia areata.

The rearrangement joins TRBV2 to TRBJ1-5, with D possibly being TRBD1 (5 bases). CDR3 length: 14 amino acids. Germline V gene data show CDR1 as SNHLY and CDR2 as FYNNEI. The V end lost 4 bases, the J end lost 7 bases, and 14 bases lay between the germline ends. CDR3 sequence (DNA): TGTGCCAGCAGTGGGGGAAGGACAAGGCAGCCCCAGCATTTT. This sequence encodes CASSGGRTRQPQHF.

The chain joins TRBV6-5 to TRBJ2-3; D gene unclear. The CDR3 runs to 15 residues. Trimming removed 6 bases at V and 7 bases at J, with 20 bases between. Germline V gives CDR1 MNHEY, CDR2 SVGAGI. Here the CDR3 DNA reads TGTGCCAGCAGGAGGCCTGACCGCACAGTGAATACGCAGTATTTT. Translation: CASRRPDRTVNTQYF.

The rearrangement uses TRBV4-1 and TRBJ2-1, with 7 bases aligning to TRBD1. V shed 4 bases and J 4 bases; nucleotides not matched to a gene: 4. The CDR3 spans 14 residues. The germline CDR1 and CDR2 sequences are MGHRA and YSYEKL. The CDR3 here is CASSRAQGYNEQFF. The CDR3 DNA reads as TGCGCCAGCAGCCGTGCACAGGGGTACAATGAGCAGTTCTTC.

V is TRBV10-3 and J is TRBJ2-7; TRBD1 agrees at 7 bases. Germline trimming cut 10 bases from V and 0 bases from J; bases unmatched to any gene: 6. The CDR3 has 13 amino acids. Germline V gene lookup returns CDR1 ENHRY and CDR2 SYGVKD. The CDR3 DNA reads as TGTGCCAGCATGACAGGGAACTCCTACGAGCAGTACTTC. Its translation is CASMTGNSYEQYF.

This clone has just a few counts. V and J are TRBV6-1 and TRBJ2-2; maybe TRBD1 (7 bases). Looked up from germline, CDR1 is MNHNS and CDR2 is SASEGT. The CDR3 spans 19 residues. V lost 2 bases and J 0 bases, leaving 19 bases between the germline ends. The CDR3 region has the DNA TGTGCCAGCAGTGAAAAGTTTGCGGACAGGACTACGAACACCGGGGAGCTGTTTTTT. This codes for CASSEKFADRTTNTGELFF.

Relative to its sample, this clone is medium-sized. This rearrangement joins TRBV10-3 to TRBJ2-2, with a tentative D call TRBD1 (8 bases). Germline-derived CDR1 and CDR2 are ENHRY and SYGVKD. The CDR3 consists of 15 residues. V dropped 4 bases and J dropped 3 bases, with 12 bases sitting between them. CDR3 in DNA: TGTGCCATCAGTGGGACAGGGAGGGACACCGGGGAGCTGTTTTTT. It codes for CAISGTGRDTGELFF.

The rearrangement links TRBV2 to TRBJ2-7; no reliable D call. The CDR3 loop spans 14 amino acids. Germline V CDR1 and CDR2: SNHLY, FYNNEI. Deletions cut 4 bases from V and 3 bases from J, with 13 bases between. CDR3 loop: CASSGDVGLYEQYF. The CDR3, as DNA: TGTGCCAGCAGTGGGGATGTTGGTCTCTACGAGCAGTACTTC.

This clone was picked up a small number of times. The chain combines TRBV7-6 with TRBJ2-2, with D uncertain. Germline values: CDR1 SGHVS, CDR2 FNYEAQ. V was clipped by 3 bases and J by 0 bases, with 5 bases between them. This CDR3 spans 14 amino acids. The CDR3 spells CASSFEANTGELFF. DNA of the CDR3: TGTGCCAGCAGCTTCGAAGCGAACACCGGGGAGCTGTTTTTT.

This clone was seen more than once but under ten times. The rearrangement uses TRBV2 and TRBJ2-2; a possible D gene is TRBD1 (6 bases). Germline V gives CDR1 SNHLY, CDR2 FYNNEI. CDR3 size: 14 residues. Between the trimmed V and J ends, which lost 8 bases and 6 bases, there was a span of 16 bases. The CDR3 nucleotides read TGTGCCAGCGACGTCACAGGGCGGGCCGGGGAGCTGTTTTTT. It is translated as CASDVTGRAGELFF.

The rearrangement uses TRBV5-1 and TRBJ1-1; possible D gene TRBD1, 5 bases. CDR1 and CDR2 (germline): SGHRS, YFSETQ. This CDR3 has 14 residues. The V end lost 3 bases, the J end lost 5 bases, and 14 bases lay between the germline ends. The DNA for the CDR3 is TGCGCCAGCAGCTCACTACAGGCGGGGACTGAAGCTTTCTTT. This encodes CASSSLQAGTEAFF. Full variable domain (rest looked up from reference TRBV5-1 and TRBJ1-1): KAGVTQTPRYLIKTRGQQVTLSCSPISGHRSVSWYQQTPGQGLQFLFEYFSETQRNKGNFPGRFSGRQFSNSRSEMNVSTLELGDSALYLCASSSLQAGTEAFFGQGTRLTVV.

This clone showed up just a few times. This chain links TRBV2 with TRBJ2-3; 9 bases match TRBD2. V dropped 5 bases and J dropped 2; count of bases not matched to a gene: 5. From germline, CDR1 is SNHLY and CDR2 FYNNEI. The CDR3 extends over 15 amino acids. CDR3 sequence: CASSPSGDYTDTQYF. The CDR3 DNA follows: TGTGCCAGCAGTCCTAGCGGGGACTACACAGATACGCAGTATTTT.

The chain carries TRBV6-1 and TRBJ1-1; no reliable D call. In germline, CDR1 is MNHNS, CDR2 SASEGT. CDR3 length equals 12 residues. Trimming shortened V by 2 bases and J by 11 bases, and 12 bases separated the two germline ends. CDR3 in amino acids: CASSEKGRKAFF. CDR3 nucleotides: TGTGCCAGCAGTGAAAAAGGGAGAAAGGCTTTCTTT.

The gene calls are TRBV5-1 and TRBJ1-1; possible D gene TRBD1, 6 bases. Trimming shortened V by 3 bases and J by 7 bases, and 10 bases separated the two germline ends. The CDR3 runs to 12 residues. Per the germline V gene, CDR1 is SGHRS and CDR2 is YFSETQ. CDR3 nucleotide sequence: TGCGCCAGCAGCTACGGACAGAGTGAAGCTTTCTTT. Translating gives CASSYGQSEAFF.

V and J are TRBV7-6 and TRBJ2-7; perhaps D is TRBD1 or TRBD2 (5 bases each). CDR3 length: 15 residues. The germline V gene encodes CDR1 SGHVS and CDR2 FNYEAQ. Between the trimmed V and J ends, which lost 1 base and 2 bases, there was a span of 12 bases. The DNA for the CDR3 is TGTGCCAGCAGCTTAGATGAGGGGCCTACCTACGAGCAGTACTTC. It specifies CASSLDEGPTYEQYF.

The CDR3 spells CASSLVRGTAQETQYF. In DNA form, the CDR3 reads TGTGCCAGCAGCTTAGTTCGGGGGACGGCTCAAGAGACCCAGTACTTC. V usage is TRBV11-2 and J usage is TRBJ2-5; tentative D call: TRBD2 (6 bases). This CDR3 is built from 16 residues. V was clipped by 1 base and J by 2 bases, with 14 bases between them. Germline V CDR1 and CDR2: SGHAT, FQNNGV. Supplemented by reference TRBV11-2 and TRBJ2-5, the full variable domain reads EAGVAQSPRYKIIEKRQSVAFWCNPISGHATLYWYQQILGQGPKLLIQFQNNGVVDDSQLPKDRFSAERLKGVDSTLKIQPAKLEDSAVYLCASSLVRGTAQETQYFGPGTRLLVL.

V is TRBV7-9 and J is TRBJ2-7; perhaps TRBD1 as D (6 bases). The CDR3 length is 14 residues. CDR1 and CDR2 from the germline V gene are SEHNR and FQNEAQ (reference sequence). Trimming removed 1 base at V and 2 bases at J, with 9 bases between. The CDR3, as DNA: TGTGCCAGCAGCTTAGGAGGGACAACCTACGAGCAGTACTTC. Translating gives CASSLGGTTYEQYF.

This clone was seen a handful of times. V is TRBV7-2 and J is TRBJ2-7, with a tentative D call TRBD2 (6 bases). V was cut by 3 bases and J by 0 bases, with 6 bases left in between. The germline V gene has CDR1 SGHTA and CDR2 FQGNSA. This CDR3 has 13 amino acids. The CDR3 sequence: CASSFGSSYEQYF. The CDR3 bases are TGTGCCAGCAGCTTCGGGAGCTCCTACGAGCAGTACTTC.

This chain uses TRBV6-1 with TRBJ1-2; 9 bases match TRBD1. V lost 1 base to trimming and J lost 2 bases; unmatched junction nucleotides: 8. The CDR3 length is 17 residues. Germline values: CDR1 MNHNS, CDR2 SASEGT. The CDR3: CASSEVGVGTGNYGYTF. The CDR3 DNA reads as TGTGCCAGCAGTGAAGTTGGGGTCGGGACAGGGAACTATGGCTACACCTTC.

This clone was detected only a few times. The chain uses TRBV4-1 and TRBJ2-1, with 7 bases matching TRBD1. V was pared by 4 bases and J by 6 bases, with 9 bases of the junction left unmatched. This CDR3 contains 15 residues. Looked up from germline, CDR1 is MGHRA and CDR2 is YSYEKL. The CDR3 DNA sequence: TGCGCCAGCAGCCGGTTAGGGGGCCGCCTCAATGAGCAGTTCTTC. It codes for CASSRLGGRLNEQFF.

This chain uses TRBV5-5 with TRBJ1-4; no reliable D call. Germline assignment: CDR1 SGHKS and CDR2 YYEKEE (reference sequence). Trimming stripped 0 bases from V and 5 bases from J, with 5 bases between. This CDR3 spans 13 amino acids. CDR3 protein: CASSLDTNEKLFF. In nucleotides, the CDR3 is TGTGCCAGCAGCTTGGACACAAATGAAAAACTGTTTTTT.

The genes are TRBV6-8 and TRBJ2-5; no clear D gene. Germline V gene lookup returns CDR1 MNHGY and CDR2 SAAAGT. The CDR3 has 11 residues. V dropped 2 bases and J dropped 4 bases, with 2 bases sitting between them. The CDR3 is CASSYAETQYF. DNA of the CDR3: TGTGCCAGCAGTTACGCAGAGACCCAGTACTTC.

The genes are TRBV5-1 and TRBJ2-5, with 8 positions matching TRBD2. Germline V gives CDR1 SGHRS, CDR2 YFSETQ. V trimming: 0 bases; J trimming: 6 bases; junction bases outside the gene matches: 4. This CDR3 spans 14 amino acids. The CDR3 is CASSLAGGRKTQYF. The DNA of the CDR3 is TGCGCCAGCAGCTTGGCGGGGGGGCGGAAGACCCAGTACTTC.

This sequence joins TRBV13 and TRBJ2-5; D is uncertain. The germline V gene encodes CDR1 PRHDT and CDR2 FYEKMQ (reference sequence). This CDR3 contains 11 residues. Trimming cost V 4 bases and J 7 bases, with 7 bases left between them. The CDR3 bases are TGTGCCAGCAGCTCCGCTCGGACCCAGTACTTC. Protein product: CASSSARTQYF.

The genes are TRBV7-3 and TRBJ2-1, with D possibly TRBD1 on 6 matching bases. Deletions cut 2 bases from V and 7 bases from J, with 15 bases between. The germline CDR1 and CDR2 sequences are SGHTA and FQGTGA. CDR3 size: 15 residues. The DNA of the CDR3 is TGTGCCAGCAGCTTAGTCCCCCACAGGGATAATGAGCAGTTCTTC. Its translation is CASSLVPHRDNEQFF.

This clone was picked up a small number of times. DNA for the CDR3: TGTGCCAGCAGTTACGGACTAGCCGCAGATACGCAGTATTTT. This gives the protein CASSYGLAADTQYF. V usage is TRBV6-5 and J usage is TRBJ2-3, with 8 bases lining up with TRBD2. Germline CDR1 MNHEY, CDR2 SVGAGI. V was clipped by 2 bases and J by 4 bases; unmatched bases: 2. The CDR3 has 14 amino acids.

This clone has more than one count but fewer than ten. V gene TRBV11-2 combines with J gene TRBJ2-5; possibly TRBD1 for D (5 bases). This CDR3 is 14 amino acids long. In germline, CDR1 is SGHAT, CDR2 FQNNGV. V shed 5 bases and J shed 4 bases, with 14 bases lying between them. CDR3 DNA sequence: TGTGCCAGCAGCCAGGGAATGAGCCGAGAGACCCAGTACTTC. Its protein is CASSQGMSRETQYF.

The rearrangement joins TRBV29-1 to TRBJ2-7, with TRBD1 matching over 8 bases. The trim removed 7 bases at V and 5 bases at J, leaving 7 bases unmatched. Germline V gives CDR1 SQVTM, CDR2 ANQGSEA. The CDR3 loop spans 12 amino acids. CDR3 in DNA: TGCAGCGGGTGGACAGGGACGGACGAGCAGTACTTC. It translates to CSGWTGTDEQYF.

The V and J genes are TRBV6-1 and TRBJ1-1, with D unclear. The CDR3 covers 14 residues. The germline CDR1 and CDR2 sequences are MNHNS and SASEGT. V was pared by 0 bases and J by 2 bases, with 7 bases between. The CDR3 here is CASSEAPDNTEAFF. Here the CDR3 DNA reads TGTGCCAGCAGTGAAGCACCAGATAACACTGAAGCTTTCTTT.

About this clone itself: A much larger clone sits a single nucleotide away, making a read error possible. J is TRBJ1-1 and V is TRBV4-2; tentative D call: TRBD1 (6 bases). Germline CDR1 and CDR2: LGHNA and YNFKEQ. The germline V and J ends were trimmed by 0 bases and 0 bases, with 8 bases remaining between them. The CDR3 has 15 amino acids. The CDR3 nucleotides are TGTGCCAGCAGCCAAGATGACAGGCTGAACACTGAAGCTTTCTTT. Protein product: CASSQDDRLNTEAFF.